The present T cell receptor (beta chain) was sequenced within a study of CD8 T cells in Susac syndrome. The V gene's germline CDR1 is LNHNV and CDR2 YYDKDF (reference sequence). This CDR3 comprises 13 residues. Deletions cut 5 bases from V and 9 bases from J, with 14 bases between. Random hexamers were used to reverse transcribe 0.5 to 1 ug of RNA. Amplification of TCR beta CDR3 used immunoSEQ multiplex PCR across 54 Vbeta and 13 Jbeta. TCRdb reprocessed the immunoSEQ multiplex PCR reads via MiXCR and lists one record per CDR3 protein. The sample contains 180,000 or so distinct CDR3 sequences, 90% to 95% of which appear only once. Sequencing of TCR beta, carried out with a high-throughput approach, was applied to CD8+ and CD4+ T cells from the blood. TEMRA cells were FACS-enriched and CD8+ and CD4+ T cells negatively isolated. On this clonotype: Its antigen is unknown.

General observations from the study: The study recognized that the number of individuals in its TCR sequencing and HLA analysis was relatively small.

The sequenced sample was CD4+ T cells from PBMCs. This receptor was identified in a human donor in good health. The chain is built from TRBV15 and TRBJ2-1; D gene ambiguous. This CDR3 reads CATSQISEAEQFF. Written as DNA, the CDR3 is TGTGCCACCAGCCAAATCTCCGAAGCTGAGCAGTTCTTC. Variable domain in full (rest from reference TRBV15 and TRBJ2-1): DAMVIQNPRYQVTQFGKPVTLSCSQTLNHNVMYWYQQKSSQAPKLLFHYYDKDFNNEADTPDNFQSRRPNTSFCFLDIRSPGLGDTAMYLCATSQISEAEQFFGPGTRLTVL.